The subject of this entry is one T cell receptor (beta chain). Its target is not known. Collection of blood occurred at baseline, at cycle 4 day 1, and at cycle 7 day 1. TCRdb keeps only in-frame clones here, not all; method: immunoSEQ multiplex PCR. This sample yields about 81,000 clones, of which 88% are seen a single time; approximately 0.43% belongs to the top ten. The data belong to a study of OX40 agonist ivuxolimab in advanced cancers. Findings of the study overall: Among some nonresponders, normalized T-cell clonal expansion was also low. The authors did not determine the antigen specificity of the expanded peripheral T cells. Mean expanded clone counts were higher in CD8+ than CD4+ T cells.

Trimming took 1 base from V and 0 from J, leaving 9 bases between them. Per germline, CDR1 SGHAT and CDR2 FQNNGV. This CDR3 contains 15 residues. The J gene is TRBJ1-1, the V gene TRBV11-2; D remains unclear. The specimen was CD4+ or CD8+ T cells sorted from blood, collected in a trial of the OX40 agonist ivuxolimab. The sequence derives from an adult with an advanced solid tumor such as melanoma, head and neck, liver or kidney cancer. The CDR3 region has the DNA TGTGCCAGCAGCTTAGTGCAGACCATGAACACTGAAGCTTTCTTT. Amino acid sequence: CASSLVQTMNTEAFF.